One and the same sample provided the 32 T cell receptor beta chains below, sequenced in a study of cytomegalovirus exposure and HLA in healthy donors. Sequenced by immunoSEQ multiplex PCR; TCRdb stores in-frame clones only, minus some. The repertoire includes 160,000 or so clones, around nine tenths of them detected once, and 2.7% sits in the top ten. Sequenced material: PBMCs. The receptors originated from a young man in good health and CMV-seropositive.

A few counts support this clone. The chain recombines TRBV5-4 with TRBJ2-7; 8 positions agree with TRBD2. After removal of 3 bases from V and 3 bases from J, the junction contained 8 bases not matched to a gene. Looked up from germline, CDR1 is SGHNT and CDR2 is YYREEE (reference sequence). CDR3 length: 15 residues. The CDR3 is CASSSGGLDLYEQYF. The CDR3 DNA follows: TGTGCCAGCAGCTCCGGGGGACTAGACCTCTACGAGCAGTACTTC.

The rearrangement joins TRBV6-5 to TRBJ1-1; perhaps TRBD1 as D (6 bases). V was clipped by 4 bases and J by 8 bases, with 14 bases between them. Germline CDR1 and CDR2: MNHEY and SVGAGI. The CDR3 runs 13 residues. CDR3: CASSSYGGAEAFF. CDR3 DNA sequence: TGTGCCAGCAGTTCTTACGGGGGGGCGGAAGCTTTCTTT.

The gene calls are TRBV7-9 and TRBJ1-1; perhaps TRBD1 as D (5 bases). CDR1 is SEHNR and CDR2 is FQNEAQ in the germline V gene (reference sequence). Trimming cost V 6 bases and J 5 bases, with 13 bases left between them. The CDR3 sequence is 13 residues long. CDR3 nucleotide sequence: TGTGCCAGCAGAGCAGGGATAGGAACTGAAGCTTTCTTT. It encodes CASRAGIGTEAFF.

The chain links TRBV9 to TRBJ2-7; 7 bases line up with TRBD2. Germline V gives CDR1 SGDLS, CDR2 YYNGEE. The CDR3 extends over 14 amino acids. Germline trimming cut 0 bases from V and 4 bases from J; bases unmatched to any gene: 4. The CDR3 loop reads CASSVEGGPYEQYF. CDR3 DNA sequence: TGTGCCAGCAGCGTAGAGGGAGGGCCGTACGAGCAGTACTTC.

The chain couples TRBV6-5 to TRBJ1-1, with D possibly matching TRBD1 (6 bases). Trimming left V 4 bases short and J 11 bases short, with 17 bases between. In germline, CDR1 is MNHEY, CDR2 SVGAGI. The CDR3 contains 13 residues. The CDR3 DNA reads TGTGCCAGCAGTTTAGGACAGACCCGAGAGGCTTTCTTT. It is translated as CASSLGQTREAFF.

The V and J genes are TRBV7-2 and TRBJ2-6, with TRBD2 matching 11 bases. Trimming at V came to 4 bases and at J to 2 bases, leaving 4 bases not matched to a gene. The CDR3 extends over 17 amino acids. Per germline, CDR1 SGHTA and CDR2 FQGNSA. The CDR3 loop reads CASSSTSGKAGANVLTF. The DNA for the CDR3 is TGTGCCAGCAGCTCGACTAGCGGGAAAGCTGGGGCCAACGTCCTGACTTTC.

The chain is built from TRBV5-1 and TRBJ1-1; 9 bases map to TRBD1. Germline V gives CDR1 SGHRS, CDR2 YFSETQ. The CDR3 is 15 residues long. Trimming at V came to 6 bases and at J to 1 base, leaving 7 bases not matched to a gene. CDR3 DNA sequence: TGCGCCAGCACCAATGAGGGACAGGGGAACACTGAAGCTTTCTTT. As protein: CASTNEGQGNTEAFF.

The chain combines TRBV6-1 with TRBJ1-6; D unresolved. CDR3 length: 15 amino acids. In germline, CDR1 is MNHNS, CDR2 SASEGT. V was trimmed by 5 bases and J by 7 bases, leaving 15 bases between them. The CDR3 nucleotides are TGTGCCAGCAGTCTTAGCGACGGGAAGAATTCACCCCTCCACTTT. It is translated as CASSLSDGKNSPLHF.

This clone was observed a few times. The gene calls are TRBV18 and TRBJ2-7; 7 bases map to TRBD2. The CDR3 loop spans 15 amino acids. Germline assignment: CDR1 KGHSH and CDR2 LQKENI. The J segment lost 0 bases and the V segment lost 6 bases, leaving 8 bases of the junction unmatched. CDR3 in amino acids: CASSPGGDSSYEQYF. The CDR3, as DNA: TGTGCCAGCTCCCCGGGGGGAGACAGCTCCTACGAGCAGTACTTC.

This chain connects TRBV7-6 to TRBJ1-4; no clear D gene. The CDR3 is 15 amino acids. Germline V gene sequence: CDR1 SGHVS, CDR2 FNYEAQ. The ends were cut back, 6 bases at V and 1 base at J, with 12 bases in the middle. The CDR3 reads CASSPEVGTNEKLFF. As DNA, the CDR3 is TGTGCCAGCAGTCCTGAGGTCGGAACTAATGAAAAACTGTTTTTT.

This rearrangement joins TRBV9 to TRBJ1-6; no reliable D call. This CDR3 contains 13 residues. In germline, CDR1 is SGDLS, CDR2 YYNGEE. V was shortened by 0 bases and J by 7 bases, with 5 bases between the two germline ends. The chain's CDR3 is CASSVDLNSPLHF. CDR3 bases: TGTGCCAGCAGCGTAGACTTAAATTCACCCCTCCACTTT. The full variable domain, rest sourced from reference TRBV9 and TRBJ1-6, is DSGVTQTPKHLITATGQRVTLRCSPRSGDLSVYWYQQSLDQGLQFLIQYYNGEERAKGNILERFSAQQFPDLHSELNLSSLELGDSALYFCASSVDLNSPLHFGNGTRLTVT.

This clone was seen a handful of times. This chain joins TRBV30 and TRBJ1-6; D gene unclear. Trimming left V 1 base short and J 7 bases short, with 11 bases between. Germline V CDR1 and CDR2: GTSNPN, SVGIG (reference sequence). The CDR3 extends over 14 amino acids. CDR3 coding DNA: TGTGCCTGGAGTGGGGGAGTGGGGAATTCACCCCTCCACTTT. Translating it yields CAWSGGVGNSPLHF.

This CDR3 is CASSSGAQETQYF. DNA for the CDR3: TGTGCCAGCAGTTCAGGGGCCCAAGAGACCCAGTACTTC. V gene TRBV2 combines with J gene TRBJ2-5, with D possibly TRBD1 on 6 matching bases. Trimming pared 5 bases from V and 1 base from J, leaving 8 bases between. The CDR3 sequence is 13 residues long. Germline V gives CDR1 SNHLY, CDR2 FYNNEI.

The J gene is TRBJ2-7, the V gene TRBV5-5; 8 bases are shared with TRBD1. The junction had 7 bases not matched to a gene; V was cut back by 2 bases and J by 3 bases. The CDR3 is 15 residues long. Germline values: CDR1 SGHKS, CDR2 YYEKEE (reference sequence). CDR3 coding DNA: TGTGCCAGCAGCTTAAAGGGACAGGTTGACTACGAGCAGTACTTC. Its protein product is CASSLKGQVDYEQYF.

The chain carries TRBV7-6 and TRBJ2-7; TRBD2 aligns across 8 bases. CDR3 length equals 14 residues. J gave up 1 base and V 4 bases, and 3 bases lay outside the gene matches. Germline CDR1 is SGHVS and CDR2 is FNYEAQ. The CDR3 reads CASSWGLESYEQYF. As DNA, the CDR3 is TGTGCCAGCAGCTGGGGACTAGAATCCTACGAGCAGTACTTC.

Remarks on this clone: Other DNA sequences in this specimen translate into the identical CDR3. The chain employs TRBV18 and TRBJ2-7; D gene ambiguous. This CDR3 has 13 residues. Germline V gene sequence: CDR1 KGHSH, CDR2 LQKENI. V shed 0 bases and J shed 0 bases, with 3 bases lying between them. In nucleotides, the CDR3 is TGTGCCAGCTCACCACCGAGCTCCTACGAGCAGTACTTC. It yields the protein CASSPPSSYEQYF.

V gene TRBV25-1 combines with J gene TRBJ2-5, with 7 bases lining up with TRBD2. The trim removed 5 bases at V and 6 bases at J, leaving 12 bases unmatched. The CDR3 has 15 amino acids. Germline CDR1 reads MGHDK; CDR2 reads SYGVNS. DNA of the CDR3: TGTGCCAGCAGTCCCCTCGAGCGGGAAGTACAGACCCAGTACTTC. Protein product: CASSPLEREVQTQYF.

V is TRBV2 and J is TRBJ1-2; the D is unclear. Germline V lookup: CDR1 SNHLY, CDR2 FYNNEI. Trimming pared 1 base from V and 10 bases from J, leaving 10 bases between. The CDR3 has 12 amino acids. CDR3 sequence (DNA): TGTGCCAGCAGTGAAGTAGGAGTGGCCTACACCTTC. Translation: CASSEVGVAYTF.

The chain recombines TRBV19 with TRBJ2-6, with a possible D match to TRBD2 (6 bases). This CDR3 has 20 residues. Germline-derived CDR1 and CDR2 are LNHDA and SQIVND (reference sequence). With 4 bases removed from V and 0 bases from J, the gap between germline ends came to 22 bases. The CDR3, as DNA: TGTGCCAGTAGTAATTGGGGCGTCAGGGAGGAGAGCTCTGGGGCCAACGTCCTGACTTTC. It translates to CASSNWGVREESSGANVLTF.

The CDR3 region has the DNA TGTGCCAGCAGTCCCACTAGCGGGGGGCCAGATACGCAGTATTTT. Its translation: CASSPTSGGPDTQYF. The V and J genes are TRBV7-9 and TRBJ2-3, with 12 bases identical to TRBD2. V trimming: 6 bases; J trimming: 4 bases; junction bases outside the gene matches: 5. The CDR3 loop spans 15 amino acids. Germline V CDR1 and CDR2: SEHNR, FQNEAQ (reference sequence).

The chain combines TRBV28 with TRBJ2-5, with TRBD2 as a possible D gene (6 bases). Germline V lookup: CDR1 MDHEN, CDR2 SYDVKM. The CDR3 sequence is 13 residues long. The V gene lost 4 bases and the J gene lost 3 bases, with 9 bases spanning the gap. CDR3 residues: CASSWAGKETQYF. In nucleotides, the CDR3 is TGTGCCAGCAGTTGGGCGGGGAAAGAGACCCAGTACTTC.

The J gene is TRBJ2-1, the V gene TRBV5-8; perhaps TRBD1 as D (6 bases). The CDR3 is 11 amino acids. Looked up from germline, CDR1 is SGHTS and CDR2 is YDEGEE. Trimming stripped 9 bases from V and 6 bases from J, with 10 bases between. The CDR3 bases are TGTGCCAACACACAGGGCAATGAGCAGTTCTTC. Protein product: CANTQGNEQFF. The whole variable domain, filled in from reference TRBV5-8 and TRBJ2-1, reads EAGVTQSPTHLIKTRGQQATLRCSPISGHTSVYWYQQALGLGLQFLLWYDEGEERNRGNFPPRFSGRQFPNYSSELNVNALELEDSALYLCANTQGNEQFFGPGTRLTVL.

The chain recombines TRBV7-9 with TRBJ2-7, with D hard to call. This CDR3 has 15 amino acids. Per germline, CDR1 SEHNR and CDR2 FQNEAQ (reference sequence). Trimming stripped 5 bases from V and 2 bases from J, with 16 bases between. In DNA form, the CDR3 reads TGTGCCAGCAGCGAACGTGATAGTTATCCCTACGAGCAGTACTTC. Its protein is CASSERDSYPYEQYF.

This chain connects TRBV28 to TRBJ1-2; 8 bases agree with TRBD1. Germline CDR1 reads MDHEN; CDR2 reads SYDVKM. The V gene end was trimmed by 0 bases and the J gene end by 10 bases; junction bases not matched to a gene: 10. This CDR3 is built from 15 residues. The CDR3 region has the DNA TGTGCCAGCAGTTTATGGGGGGACAGGAGAGTACCCTACACCTTC. This codes for CASSLWGDRRVPYTF.

This clone was seen only once. CDR3 in amino acids: CASSALGRVRQPQHF. As DNA, the CDR3 is TGTGCCAGCAGTGCCCTTGGGAGGGTTCGTCAGCCCCAGCATTTT. This sequence joins TRBV2 and TRBJ1-5; D gene unclear. Trimming cost V 4 bases and J 6 bases, with 16 bases left between them. The CDR3 is 15 residues long. Germline V gene lookup returns CDR1 SNHLY and CDR2 FYNNEI.

The chain recombines TRBV5-1 with TRBJ2-7; 7 bases map to TRBD1. The germline V gene encodes CDR1 SGHRS and CDR2 YFSETQ. CDR3 length equals 16 residues. V was pared by 4 bases and J by 0 bases, with 10 bases of the junction left unmatched. The CDR3 DNA follows: TGCGCCAGCAGCCTCCCGACGACAGGGTCCTCCTACGAGCAGTACTTC. It is translated as CASSLPTTGSSYEQYF.

The count of this clone is one. The chain recombines TRBV7-2 with TRBJ2-3; 13 nucleotides line up with TRBD2. This CDR3 spans 15 amino acids. The V segment lost 5 bases and the J segment 8 bases; nucleotides outside the gene matches: 7. Looked up from germline, CDR1 is SGHTA and CDR2 is FQGNSA. The CDR3 DNA reads as TGTGCCAGCAGCAGGACTAGCGGGAGAGGGAGTACGCAGTATTTT. Translation: CASSRTSGRGSTQYF.

The chain employs TRBV27 and TRBJ2-3, with 9 bases identical to TRBD2. This CDR3 is 13 amino acids long. CDR1 and CDR2 (germline): MNHEY, SMNVEV (reference sequence). The junction had 4 bases not matched to a gene; V was cut back by 8 bases and J by 4 bases. CDR3 residues: CASHSGGSDTQYF. The CDR3, as DNA: TGTGCCAGCCATAGCGGGGGCTCAGATACGCAGTATTTT.

The chain combines TRBV4-3 with TRBJ1-2, with no clear D. Germline V gives CDR1 LGHNA, CDR2 YSLEER. Trimming shortened V by 1 base and J by 2 bases, and 8 bases separated the two germline ends. The CDR3 runs to 14 residues. CDR3 loop: CASSQGERNYGYTF. As DNA, the CDR3 is TGCGCCAGCAGCCAAGGTGAGAGGAACTATGGCTACACCTTC.

The rearrangement joins TRBV7-8 to TRBJ2-2; TRBD1 aligns across 8 bases. The CDR3 totals 19 residues. V lost 3 bases and J lost 4; bases outside the gene matches: 16. Germline CDR1 is SGHVS and CDR2 is FQNEAQ. The CDR3 DNA follows: TGTGCCAGCAGCTTTCACAGGGGGACCCGAGGGAGATTCACCGGGGAGCTGTTTTTT. It codes for CASSFHRGTRGRFTGELFF.

This rearrangement joins TRBV19 to TRBJ1-2; D is possibly TRBD1 (6 bases). The CDR3 is 12 residues long. V was shortened by 9 bases and J by 8 bases, with 16 bases between the two germline ends. Germline V gene data show CDR1 as LNHDA and CDR2 as SQIVND (reference sequence). CDR3 in DNA: TGTGCCAGCGGGGCGGCCAGGGGCGGCTACACCTTC. This encodes CASGAARGGYTF.

This clone turned up a few times. Other DNA sequences in this sample translate to the same CDR3. The chain couples TRBV27 to TRBJ2-7, with D possibly matching TRBD1 (5 bases). The CDR3 length is 14 residues. Germline values: CDR1 MNHEY, CDR2 SMNVEV (reference sequence). V was cut by 0 bases and J by 1 base, with 7 bases left in between. The CDR3 bases are TGTGCCAGCAGTTTATCCAGGGTGTCCTACGAGCAGTACTTC. Its translation: CASSLSRVSYEQYF.